This T cell receptor beta chain was documented in a study of STAT5B mutations in CD4+ large granular lymphocyte leukemia. The study's findings and limits: The CD4+ versus CD8+ T-LGLL clonality difference may reflect limited sample size. Top patient clones used TRBV06 genes more often: 8/27 versus 2/35 in controls. Main leukemic clonotypes were patient-specific, but roughly 23% appeared at low frequency elsewhere.

There are 15 residues in the CDR3. J lost 0 bases, V lost 6 bases, and 5 bases had no gene match. The germline V gene encodes CDR1 MDHEN and CDR2 SYDVKM. The assay was run at survey level. Using immunoSEQ multiplex PCR, the repertoire was profiled, and TCRdb retains in-frame clones only, with some absent. The data show about 30,000 clones, about 71% seen once. This clone was seen a few times. What it binds is not known. The sample consisted of CD4+ T cells from blood buffy coats. The gene calls are TRBV28 and TRBJ1-5; 7 bases line up with TRBD1. This sequence was found in a human donor in good health. In DNA, the CDR3 is TGTGCCAGCAGGATGACAGGGTATAGCAATCAGCCCCAGCATTTT. It encodes CASRMTGYSNQPQHF.